The rows below give T cell receptor beta chains drawn from one sample of a study of shared clonotypes between healthy human individuals. The assay was immunoSEQ multiplex PCR, and TCRdb's table has in-frame clones only and misses some. Of approximately 1.5 million clones listed, approximately 98.5% are singletons. Sequences were obtained from naive CD4+ T cells sorted from blood. The receptors originated from a young man in good health. Each CDR3 is given with its conserved first and last residue. The order of the fields is J gene, V gene, CDR3 protein.

>TRBJ2-7|TRBV7-9
CASSRTGTVYEQYF
>TRBJ2-7|TRBV7-9
CASSLDGPEQYF
>TRBJ1-4|TRBV5-1
CASSLGANEKLFF
>TRBJ2-2|TRBV18
CASSPSSGVHGELFF
>TRBJ2-2|TRBV28
CASSLPQGAGGELFF
>TRBJ2-7|TRBV27
CASSLPGTSYEQYF
>TRBJ1-1|TRBV28
CASRGPGGFAEAFF
>TRBJ1-3|TRBV7-2
CASSTYNSGNTIYF
>TRBJ1-2|TRBV5-5
CASTSLGQGNYGYTF
>TRBJ2-2|TRBV19
CASSILRTGSRELFF
>TRBJ2-3|TRBV29-1
CSVALRTTDTQYF
>TRBJ2-7|TRBV11-2
CASSPGTFSYEQYF
>TRBJ2-3|TRBV7-2
CASSPTWGRATDTQYF
>TRBJ1-2|TRBV30
CAWSPDRESYGYTF
>TRBJ1-6|TRBV5-4
CASSLGWYGGSPLHF
>TRBJ2-7|TRBV29-1
CSVPGTGVSEQYF
>TRBJ2-2|TRBV5-6
CASSLGIGELFF
>TRBJ2-1|TRBV29-1
CSVGQANEQFF
>TRBJ2-4|TRBV4-3
CASSQDGGPSVTNIQYF
>TRBJ2-2|TRBV5-6
CASTQEDTGELFF
>TRBJ1-2|TRBV10-1
CASSDGQGRGGYTF
>TRBJ2-5|TRBV5-6
CASSSDVRETQYF